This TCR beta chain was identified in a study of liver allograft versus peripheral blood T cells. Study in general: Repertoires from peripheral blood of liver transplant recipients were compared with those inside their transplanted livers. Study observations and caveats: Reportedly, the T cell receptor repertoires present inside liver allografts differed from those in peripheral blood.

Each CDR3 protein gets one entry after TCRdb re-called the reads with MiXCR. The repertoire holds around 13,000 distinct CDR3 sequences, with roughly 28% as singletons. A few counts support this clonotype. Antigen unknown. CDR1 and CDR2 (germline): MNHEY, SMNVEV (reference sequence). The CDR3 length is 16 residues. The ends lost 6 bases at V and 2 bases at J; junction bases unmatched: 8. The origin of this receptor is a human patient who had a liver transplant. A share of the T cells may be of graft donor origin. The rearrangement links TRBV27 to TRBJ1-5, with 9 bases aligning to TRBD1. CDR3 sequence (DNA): TGTGCCAGCAGCTCCCTACAGGGGGCAGGCAATCAGCCCCAGCATTTT. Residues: CASSSLQGAGNQPQHF.